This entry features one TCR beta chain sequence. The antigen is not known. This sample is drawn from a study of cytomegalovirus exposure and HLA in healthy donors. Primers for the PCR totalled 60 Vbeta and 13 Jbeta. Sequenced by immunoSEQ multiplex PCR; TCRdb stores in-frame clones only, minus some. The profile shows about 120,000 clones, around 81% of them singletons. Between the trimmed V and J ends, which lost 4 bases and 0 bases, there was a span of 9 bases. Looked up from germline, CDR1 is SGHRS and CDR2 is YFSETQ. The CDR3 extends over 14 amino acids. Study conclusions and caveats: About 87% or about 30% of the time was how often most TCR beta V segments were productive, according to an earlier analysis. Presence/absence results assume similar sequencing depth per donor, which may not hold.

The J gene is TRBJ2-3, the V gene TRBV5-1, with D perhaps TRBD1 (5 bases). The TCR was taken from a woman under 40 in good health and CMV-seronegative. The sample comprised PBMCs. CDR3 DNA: TGCGCCAGCAGCGGAGCAGGGAGCACAGATACGCAGTATTTT. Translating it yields CASSGAGSTDTQYF.